This T cell receptor (beta chain) was obtained from a study of CD4 T cells in relation to SARS-CoV-2 and coronaviruses. General study results and limits: In about 65% of donors, memory CD4+ clonotypes crossrecognized SARS-CoV-2 and at least one common cold coronavirus spike. Samples before the pandemic and after infection were not matched within any donor. SARS-CoV-2-driven expansion was significantly weaker in crossreactive than monoreactive clones.

V was trimmed by 2 bases and J by 7 bases, leaving 14 bases between them. CDR3 size: 14 residues. The germline V gene has CDR1 SEHNR and CDR2 FQNEAQ (reference sequence). Unexposed donor CD4+ T cells date from about 2011-2019, before the COVID-19 pandemic. Cryopreserved PBMCs were CD4-enriched, then split into naive and memory cells. Sequencing used immunoSEQ multiplex PCR; TCRdb keeps in-frame clones, though not all of them. In the table there are approximately 59,000 clones, about 89% of which are singletons. This clone is classed as medium-sized. Its antigen is currently unknown. The sequence was obtained from a human donor in good health. Sequencing was performed on memory CD4+ T cells from PBMCs. The V and J genes are TRBV7-9 and TRBJ2-5, with D perhaps TRBD2 (5 bases). DNA for the CDR3: TGTGCCAGCAGCTTAAGGGCTAGCTTAGGGACCCAGTACTTC. This sequence encodes CASSLRASLGTQYF.